Here is one T cell receptor (beta chain) with its context. Its antigen is undetermined. Clones were sequenced by immunoSEQ multiplex PCR, and TCRdb holds only the in-frame ones, with some missing. The table records around 1.4 million clones, approximately 98.5% of them present only once. The data were obtained in a study of shared clonotypes between healthy human individuals. The study, taken as a whole, reports: Generation of non-shared clonotypes was less probable than generation of clonotypes shared by all four donors.

This CDR3 comprises 14 residues. The V gene's germline CDR1 is SQVTM and CDR2 ANQGSEA. Trimming cost V 1 base and J 9 bases; bases outside gene matches: 6. The chain has TRBV29-1 and TRBJ2-1; TRBD2 aligns across 10 bases. What was sequenced was naive CD4+ T cells sorted from blood. As for subset: CD45RA+ positively selected. The sequence was obtained from a man aged 30 to 39 in good health. The DNA of the CDR3 is TGCAGCGTTGAAGGTCCGCTAGCGGGAGTTGAGCAGTTCTTC. Residues: CSVEGPLAGVEQFF.